This T cell receptor beta chain originates from a study of neoadjuvant nivolumab and ipilimumab in lung cancer. The CDR3 has 13 residues. Germline V CDR1 and CDR2: SGHTA, FQGNSA. V lost 5 bases and J 6 bases, leaving 11 bases between the germline ends. Some clones are missing from TCRdb's copy, which holds only in-frame ones; the method was immunoSEQ multiplex PCR. The profile shows over 6,500 clones, 89% of them singletons. This clone was seen a single time. Sample: tumor tissue, taken after neoadjuvant nivolumab, alone or with ipilimumab, at or shortly before surgery. This clonotype was obtained from an adult with non-small cell lung cancer. Some clones in this sample may be carry-over from other donors' samples. The V gene is TRBV7-2, the J gene TRBJ1-5; D not resolved. CDR3 DNA sequence: TGTGCCAGCAGCCTAATGGTCGGTCAGCCCCAGCATTTT. This gives the protein CASSLMVGQPQHF.